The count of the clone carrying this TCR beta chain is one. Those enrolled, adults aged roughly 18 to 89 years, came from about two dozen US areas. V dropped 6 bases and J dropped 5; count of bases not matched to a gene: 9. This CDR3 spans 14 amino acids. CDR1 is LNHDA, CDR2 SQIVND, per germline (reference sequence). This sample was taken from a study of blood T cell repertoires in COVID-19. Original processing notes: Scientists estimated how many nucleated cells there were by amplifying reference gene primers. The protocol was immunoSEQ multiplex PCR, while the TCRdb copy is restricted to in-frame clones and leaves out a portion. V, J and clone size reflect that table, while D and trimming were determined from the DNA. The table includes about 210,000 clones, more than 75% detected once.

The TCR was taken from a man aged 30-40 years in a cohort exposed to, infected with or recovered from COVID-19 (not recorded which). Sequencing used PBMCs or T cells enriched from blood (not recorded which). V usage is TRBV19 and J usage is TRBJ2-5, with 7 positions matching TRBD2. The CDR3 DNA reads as TGTGCCAGTAGCCTAGCGGTCCCGGGGGAGACCCAGTACTTC. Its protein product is CASSLAVPGETQYF.